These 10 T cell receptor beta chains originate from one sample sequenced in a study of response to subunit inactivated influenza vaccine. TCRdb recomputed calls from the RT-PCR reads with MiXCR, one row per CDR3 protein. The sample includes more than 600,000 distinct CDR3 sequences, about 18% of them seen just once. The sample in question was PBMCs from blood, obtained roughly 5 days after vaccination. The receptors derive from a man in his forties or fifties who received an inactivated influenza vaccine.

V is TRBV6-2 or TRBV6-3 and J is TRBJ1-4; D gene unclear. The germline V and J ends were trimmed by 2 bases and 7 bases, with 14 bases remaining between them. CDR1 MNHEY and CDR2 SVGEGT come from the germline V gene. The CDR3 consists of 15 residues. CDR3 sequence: CASSYTDAAIEKLFF. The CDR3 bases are TGTGCCAGCAGTTACACGGACGCCGCTATTGAAAAACTGTTTTTT.

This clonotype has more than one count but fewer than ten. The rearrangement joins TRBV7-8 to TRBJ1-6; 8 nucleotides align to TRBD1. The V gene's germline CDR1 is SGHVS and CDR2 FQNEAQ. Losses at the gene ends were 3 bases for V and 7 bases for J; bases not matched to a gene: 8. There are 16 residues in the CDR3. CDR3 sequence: CASSLSTGGGNSPLHF. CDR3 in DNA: TGTGCCAGCAGCTTGTCCACAGGGGGAGGCAATTCACCCCTCCACTTT.

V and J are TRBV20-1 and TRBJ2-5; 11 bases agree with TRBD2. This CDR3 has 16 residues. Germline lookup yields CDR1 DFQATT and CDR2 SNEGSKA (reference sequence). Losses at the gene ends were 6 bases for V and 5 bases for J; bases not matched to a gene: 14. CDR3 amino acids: CSAPLLSGRAGETQYF. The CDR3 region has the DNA TGCAGTGCCCCACTCCTTAGCGGGAGGGCCGGTGAGACCCAGTACTTC.

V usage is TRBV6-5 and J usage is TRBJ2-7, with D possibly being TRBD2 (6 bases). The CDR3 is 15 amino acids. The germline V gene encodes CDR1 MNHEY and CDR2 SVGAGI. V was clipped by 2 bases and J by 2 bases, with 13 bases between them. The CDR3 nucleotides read TGTGCCAGCAGTTACGACTGGGGAGGTCCCTACGAGCAGTACTTC. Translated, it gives CASSYDWGGPYEQYF.

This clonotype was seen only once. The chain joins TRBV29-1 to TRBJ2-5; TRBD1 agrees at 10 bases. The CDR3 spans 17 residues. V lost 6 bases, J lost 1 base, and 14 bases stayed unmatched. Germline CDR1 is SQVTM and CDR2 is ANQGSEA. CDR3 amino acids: CSVGSGQGPLLQETQYF. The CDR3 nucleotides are TGCAGCGTCGGATCGGGACAGGGGCCGCTCCTCCAAGAGACCCAGTACTTC.

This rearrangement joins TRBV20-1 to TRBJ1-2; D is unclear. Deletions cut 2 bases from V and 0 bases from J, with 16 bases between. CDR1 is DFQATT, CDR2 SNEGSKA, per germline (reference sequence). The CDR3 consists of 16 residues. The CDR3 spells CSARNSGGSTNYGYTF. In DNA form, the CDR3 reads TGCAGTGCTAGAAACTCTGGTGGGAGTACTAACTATGGCTACACCTTC.

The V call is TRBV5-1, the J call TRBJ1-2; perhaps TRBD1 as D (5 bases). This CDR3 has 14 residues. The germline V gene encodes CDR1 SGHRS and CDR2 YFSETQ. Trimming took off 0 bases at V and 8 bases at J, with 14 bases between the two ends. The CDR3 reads CASSLDGGTRGYTF. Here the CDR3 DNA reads TGCGCCAGCAGCTTGGACGGGGGGACCAGGGGCTACACCTTC.

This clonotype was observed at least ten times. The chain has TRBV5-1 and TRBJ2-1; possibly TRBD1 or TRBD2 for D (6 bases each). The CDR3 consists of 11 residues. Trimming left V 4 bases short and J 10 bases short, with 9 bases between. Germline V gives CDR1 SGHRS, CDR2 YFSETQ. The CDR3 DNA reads TGCGCCAGCAGCGGGGGGCTCGAGCAGTTCTTC. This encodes CASSGGLEQFF.

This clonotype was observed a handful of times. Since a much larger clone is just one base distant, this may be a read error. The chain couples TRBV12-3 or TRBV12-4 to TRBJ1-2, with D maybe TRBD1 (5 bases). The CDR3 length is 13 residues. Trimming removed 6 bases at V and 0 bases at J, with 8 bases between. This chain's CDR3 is CASSQDTNYGYTF. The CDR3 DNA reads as TGTGCCAGCAGCCAGGACACTAACTATGGCTACACCTTC.

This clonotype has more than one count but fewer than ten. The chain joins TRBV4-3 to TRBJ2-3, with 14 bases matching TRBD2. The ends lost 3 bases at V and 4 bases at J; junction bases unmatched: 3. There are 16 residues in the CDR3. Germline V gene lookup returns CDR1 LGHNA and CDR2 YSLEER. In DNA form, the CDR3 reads TGCGCCAGCAGCCACCTGACTAGCGGGGGGGCAGATACGCAGTATTTT. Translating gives CASSHLTSGGADTQYF.